A selection of T cell receptor beta chains follows, all from one sample in a study of human T cells and chemical hapten exposure. TCRdb re-analysed the 5' RACE reads in MiXCR, keeping a single row per CDR3 protein. In the table there are tens of thousands of distinct CDR3 sequences, roughly 8% of which are singletons. The receptors were sampled from a male donor in good health. The CDR3 runs from the conserved cysteine through the conserved F or W. Each record gives: J gene, D gene, V gene, clone size, CDR3 DNA, CDR3 protein. The D gene is left open where the match is weak. A clone size is listed for some rows: how often the clone was seen (once, few, many), or a class if it is expanded.

TRBJ2-3 | . | TRBV20-1 | few | TGCAGTGCTAGACTCGGAAGTGGCACAGATACGCAGTATTTT | CSARLGSGTDTQYF
TRBJ1-2 | . | TRBV18 | few | TGTGCCAGCTCACCCGACAGGCCAACAAACTATGGCTACACCTTC | CASSPDRPTNYGYTF
TRBJ1-1 | . | TRBV27 | few | TGTGCCAGCAGTTTAGGCAGCGGGCACACTGAAGCTTTCTTT | CASSLGSGHTEAFF
TRBJ2-1 | TRBD2 | TRBV5-1 | many | TGCGCCAGCAGCTTGTTACCGGGACTAGCGGGAAGGAATGAGCAGTTCTTC | CASSLLPGLAGRNEQFF
TRBJ2-5 | . | TRBV3-1 | many | TGTGCCAGCAGCCAACCGCCTAACTTGGTCTCCGAAGAGACCCAGTACTTC | CASSQPPNLVSEETQYF
TRBJ2-1 | . | TRBV11-2 | . | TGTGAAAGAAGATTGAGAGGCGACGGGGCGTTCTTC | CERRLRGDGAFF
TRBJ1-2 | . | TRBV14 | . | TGTGCCAGCAGCCAAGATCCGTTCTATGGCTACACCTTC | CASSQDPFYGYTF
TRBJ1-1 | . | TRBV7-2 | once | TGTGCCAGCAGCCACGGGGGTCAGGGCACTGAAGCTTTCTTT | CASSHGGQGTEAFF
TRBJ2-1 | . | TRBV5-4 | . | TGTGCCAGCAGCTTGTCATCGGCGGGCTACAATGAGCAGTTCTTC | CASSLSSAGYNEQFF
TRBJ1-1 | . | TRBV7-3 | many | TGTGCCAGCAGCCGCATCGGTCAGGGAGATACTGAAGCTTTCTTT | CASSRIGQGDTEAFF
TRBJ2-7 | TRBD1 | TRBV6-6 | . | TGTGCCAGCAGTTCAAATTCCGGACAGGGCGGCTCCTACGAGCAGTACTTC | CASSSNSGQGGSYEQYF
TRBJ2-1 | TRBD1 | TRBV11-3 | few | TGTGCCAGCAGCTTAGATCGGCAGGGGGCGTACAATGAGCAGTTCTTC | CASSLDRQGAYNEQFF
TRBJ2-7 | TRBD2 | TRBV4-1 | many | TGCGCCAGCAGCCAAGTCCTAGCGGACAACTACGAGCAGTACTTC | CASSQVLADNYEQYF
TRBJ2-3 | . | TRBV12-3/TRBV12-4 | many | TGTGCCAGTTGGGGGGGGCTCCTGGATACGCAGTATTTT | CASWGGLLDTQYF
TRBJ2-2 | TRBD2 | TRBV19 | . | TGTGCCAGTAGTGCGCTAGCGGGCCCCGCCGGGGAGCTGTTTTTT | CASSALAGPAGELFF
TRBJ2-7 | . | TRBV2 | many | TGTGCCAGCGGTGGTGACAGCTACTACGAGCAGTACTTC | CASGGDSYYEQYF
TRBJ1-5 | . | TRBV29-1 | . | TGCAGCGTTAGACAGGAGAGCAATCAGCCCCAGCATTTT | CSVRQESNQPQHF
TRBJ2-5 | . | TRBV5-1 | few | TGCGCCAGCAGCTTGGGCGGGGTTCAAGAGACCCAGTACTTC | CASSLGGVQETQYF
TRBJ2-5 | . | TRBV9 | many | TGTGCCAGCAGCGCCCATCAGCGGAACCAAGAGACCCAGTACTTC | CASSAHQRNQETQYF
TRBJ1-1 | . | TRBV7-9 | once | TGTGCCAGCAGCTCGACAGAGAACACTGAAGCTTTCTTT | CASSSTENTEAFF
TRBJ2-2 | . | TRBV5-1 | . | TGCGCCAGCAGCTACCAGGGTACCGGGGAGCTGTTTTTT | CASSYQGTGELFF
TRBJ2-7 | . | TRBV6-6 | . | TGTGCCAGTCGGGACACCCCCTACGAGCAGTACTTC | CASRDTPYEQYF
TRBJ2-1 | . | TRBV6-5 | . | TGTGCCAGCAGTTATGACACCTCTCTGGGCAATGAGCAGTTCTTC | CASSYDTSLGNEQFF
TRBJ1-1 | . | TRBV6-2/TRBV6-3 | few | TGTGCCAGCATCAGGGATAACACTGAAGCTTTCTTT | CASIRDNTEAFF
TRBJ1-5 | . | TRBV7-9 | few | TGTGCCAGCAGCGACAGGAATCAGCCCCAGCATTTT | CASSDRNQPQHF
TRBJ1-1 | . | TRBV6-2/TRBV6-3 | few | TGTGCCAGCAGTTTATCCCCACGTTCGGGCGGGGACACTGAAGCTTTCTTT | CASSLSPRSGGDTEAFF
TRBJ2-1 | TRBD2 | TRBV5-1 | . | TGCGCCAGCAGCTTGGACCGGGGGGAATGGGGTGAGCAGTTCTTC | CASSLDRGEWGEQFF
TRBJ2-7 | . | TRBV2 | . | TGTGCCAGCAGTTACGGGACGGGGCTTGAGCAGTACTTC | CASSYGTGLEQYF
TRBJ2-2 | . | TRBV19 | few | TGTGCCAGTAGGGCGGACACCGGGGAGCTGTTTTTT | CASRADTGELFF
TRBJ2-7 | TRBD2 | TRBV6-5 | . | TGTGCCAGCAGTTACTCGACTAGCGGGGCCTACGAGCAGTACTTC | CASSYSTSGAYEQYF
TRBJ2-7 | . | TRBV20-1 | many | TGCAGTGCTAGAGCAGGGCCCGGGGACTACGAGCAGTACTTC | CSARAGPGDYEQYF
TRBJ2-7 | TRBD1 | TRBV10-3 | many | TGTGCCAGCGGACAGGGCTACGAGCAGTACTTC | CASGQGYEQYF
TRBJ2-5 | TRBD2 | TRBV2 | . | TGTGCCAGGGATAGCGGGTCAGGCCAAGAGACCCAGTACTTC | CARDSGSGQETQYF
TRBJ2-3 | TRBD2 | TRBV27 | few | TGTGCCAGCAGTTCTTGGACTAGCGGGGGCACAGATACGCAGTATTTT | CASSSWTSGGTDTQYF
TRBJ1-1 | . | TRBV12-3/TRBV12-4 | . | TGTGCCAGCAGTCCGGGGCTTAGGAGCACTGAAGCTTTCTTT | CASSPGLRSTEAFF
TRBJ1-1 | TRBD1 | TRBV15 | few | TGTGCCACCAGCAGAGATACGACAGGGAGCGCTGAAGCTTTCTTT | CATSRDTTGSAEAFF
TRBJ2-1 | TRBD2 | TRBV3-1 | few | TGTGCCAGCAGCCGTACTCCGGGACTAGCGGGGCAAAGCTCCTACAATGAGCAGTTCTTC | CASSRTPGLAGQSSYNEQFF
TRBJ1-1 | TRBD1 | TRBV6-5 | . | TGTGCCAGCAGTTACGTCCAGGGGGGGGCTGAAGCTTTCTTT | CASSYVQGGAEAFF
TRBJ1-6 | . | TRBV5-1 | few | TGCGCCAGCAGCCCGATGCGGGGTGGGAATTCACCCCTCCACTTT | CASSPMRGGNSPLHF
TRBJ1-5 | TRBD1 | TRBV29-1 | many | TGCAGCGCAGGGGGCCGCAATCAGCCCCAGCATTTT | CSAGGRNQPQHF
TRBJ2-7 | TRBD2 | TRBV20-1 | . | TGCAGTGCTAGAGATGTGCCTAGCGGCCGTAGCTCCTACGAGCAGTACTTC | CSARDVPSGRSSYEQYF
TRBJ2-1 | TRBD2 | TRBV3-1 | . | TGTGCCAGCAGCCCCGTAGCAGGACTAGCGGGAGGGCCTGAGCAGTTCTTC | CASSPVAGLAGGPEQFF
TRBJ1-5 | TRBD1 | TRBV12-5 | few | TGTGCTAGTGGTTCGGACAGGGGAAGGCCCCAGCATTTT | CASGSDRGRPQHF
TRBJ1-4 | . | TRBV7-8 | many | TGTGCCAGCAGCTTTAGGTCGTCGGCAACTAATGAAAAACTGTTTTTT | CASSFRSSATNEKLFF
TRBJ1-1 | . | TRBV5-4 | many | TGTGCCAGCAGCCTACGTCGGGACACTGAAGCTTTCTTT | CASSLRRDTEAFF
TRBJ2-2 | . | TRBV30 | . | TGTGCCTGGAGTGTAGACGGGAACACCGGGGAGCTGTTTTTT | CAWSVDGNTGELFF